A selection of T cell receptor beta chains follows, all from one sample in a study of blood T cell repertoires in COVID-19. The repertoire was sequenced with immunoSEQ multiplex PCR; TCRdb's copy has only in-frame clones and lacks some. The sample carries 98,000 or so clones, about 86% recorded once. Sequenced material: peripheral blood. All receptors derive from a woman over 75 with active or convalescent COVID-19. Both conserved end residues are part of each CDR3. A D gene is named only where the DNA matches it firmly. Expanded clones are given a class, and other clones once, few, many or no size at all.

>TRBV5-4|-|TRBJ2-3|TRBD2
CASSRGGSGGTDTQYF
TGTGCCAGCAGCAGGGGGGGTAGCGGGGGCACAGATACGCAGTATTTT
>TRBV30|-|TRBJ2-7|TRBD1
CAWGDRGHEQYF
TGTGCCTGGGGGGACAGGGGGCACGAGCAGTACTTC
>TRBV9|-|TRBJ1-6|-
CASSVGGTPGNSPLHF
TGTGCCAGCAGCGTAGGAGGGACACCGGGTAATTCACCCCTCCACTTT
>TRBV7-2|few|TRBJ1-1|-
CASRRGADTEAFF
TGTGCCAGCAGGCGGGGTGCGGACACTGAAGCTTTCTTT
>TRBV12-1|-|TRBJ2-7|-
CASSPKGGGQGFYEQYF
TGTGCCAGCAGCCCTAAAGGGGGGGGACAGGGGTTCTACGAGCAGTACTTC
>TRBV9|-|TRBJ2-1|-
CASSVSPGYNEQFF
TGTGCCAGCAGCGTAAGCCCAGGTTACAATGAGCAGTTCTTC
>TRBV3-1/TRBV3-2|-|TRBJ2-7|TRBD1
CASSKGRTGVAQYF
TGTGCCAGCAGCAAGGGGAGGACAGGGGTTGCGCAGTACTTC
>TRBV29-1|few|TRBJ1-4|-
CSAAAGQGNREGKLFF
TGCAGCGCCGCGGCTGGCCAGGGAAACAGGGAGGGAAAACTGTTTTTT
>TRBV5-8|-|TRBJ2-7|-
CASSPVRYEQYF
TGTGCCAGCAGCCCGGTCCGCTACGAGCAGTACTTC
>TRBV7-9|-|TRBJ1-4|-
CASSPEGWGEKLFF
TGTGCCAGCAGCCCGGAGGGTTGGGGTGAAAAACTGTTTTTT
>TRBV29-1|once|TRBJ1-5|-
CSVGGQNSNQPQHF
TGCAGCGTCGGTGGACAAAACAGCAATCAGCCCCAGCATTTT
>TRBV6-6|-|TRBJ2-1|TRBD2
CASRDLRSGSFEQFF
TGTGCCAGCAGAGACCTACGTAGCGGGAGCTTTGAGCAGTTCTTC
>TRBV23-1|-|TRBJ1-5|-
CASSQSGDKTQHF
TGCGCCAGCAGTCAATCAGGGGACAAGACCCAGCATTTT
>TRBV7-2|-|TRBJ2-7|TRBD2
CASSLMGGRGYEQYF
TGTGCCAGCAGCTTAATGGGAGGGAGGGGCTACGAGCAGTACTTC
>TRBV5-1|few|TRBJ1-2|-
CASSFSGENGYTF
TGCGCCAGCAGCTTTTCAGGGGAGAATGGCTACACCTTC
>TRBV10-3|-|TRBJ1-5|-
CAISARDQPQHF
TGTGCCATCAGTGCGCGTGATCAGCCCCAGCATTTT
>TRBV5-5|-|TRBJ1-2|-
CASSQSTRGYTF
TGTGCCAGCAGCCAATCAACTCGGGGCTACACCTTC
>TRBV27|-|TRBJ1-2|-
CASSLSGSYGYTF
TGTGCCAGCAGTTTATCAGGGAGCTATGGCTACACCTTC
>TRBV5-1|-|TRBJ2-3|TRBD1
CASSLTGTGSTDTQYF
TGCGCCAGCAGCTTGACAGGGACAGGAAGCACAGATACGCAGTATTTT
>TRBV30|-|TRBJ1-3|-
CAWSPPNGGSIYF
TGTGCCTGGAGTCCCCCGAATGGAGGGAGCATATATTTT
>TRBV20-1|-|TRBJ1-1|-
CSARDNEAFF
TGCAGTGCTAGAGATAACGAGGCTTTCTTT
>TRBV19|-|TRBJ1-1|-
CASSSRGDTEAFF
TGTGCCAGTAGTAGTCGGGGTGACACTGAAGCTTTCTTT
>TRBV9|-|TRBJ1-1|-
CASSVVRNTEAFF
TGTGCCAGCAGCGTAGTTAGGAACACTGAAGCTTTCTTT
>TRBV7-2|-|TRBJ1-2|TRBD1
CASRPGTANYGYTF
TGTGCCAGCAGACCTGGGACAGCTAACTATGGCTACACCTTC
>TRBV29-1|few|TRBJ1-1|TRBD1
CSARQGRNTEAFF
TGCAGCGCCCGACAGGGACGGAACACTGAAGCTTTCTTT
>TRBV7-2|-|TRBJ2-7|-
CASSPIQGPPTSEQYF
TGTGCCAGCAGCCCCATTCAGGGGCCCCCTACGTCCGAGCAGTACTTC
>TRBV6-2/TRBV6-3|-|TRBJ1-5|-
CASSYSPEEYPGNQPQHF
TGTGCCAGCAGTTACTCCCCCGAGGAGTACCCAGGGAATCAGCCCCAGCATTTT
>TRBV2|few|TRBJ1-1|TRBD1
CASSGHWDRLNTEAFF
TGTGCCAGCAGTGGTCACTGGGACAGGCTGAACACTGAAGCTTTCTTT
>TRBV5-1|-|TRBJ1-1|TRBD1
CASSPGRTGPGTEAFF
TGCGCCAGCAGCCCCGGGAGGACAGGGCCTGGGACTGAAGCTTTCTTT
>TRBV11-2|-|TRBJ1-1|-
CASSRQRYTEAFF
TGTGCCAGCAGCCGACAGAGATACACTGAAGCTTTCTTT
>TRBV5-3|-|TRBJ1-4|-
CARSLGRDLVATNEKLFF
TGTGCCAGAAGCTTGGGCAGAGACTTAGTTGCAACTAATGAAAAACTGTTTTTT
>TRBV7-2|-|TRBJ1-3|-
CASSFPKSSGNTIYF
TGTGCCAGCAGCTTCCCCAAGAGCTCTGGAAACACCATATATTTT
>TRBV7-9|-|TRBJ1-5|-
CASSAEVSNQPQHF
TGTGCCAGCAGCGCAGAGGTCAGCAATCAGCCCCAGCATTTT
>TRBV9|-|TRBJ1-2|TRBD1
CASSARGTGGLGGYTF
TGTGCCAGCAGCGCCAGAGGGACAGGGGGCCTTGGAGGCTACACCTTC